This entry describes one TCR beta chain. Its cognate antigen is unknown. These data originate in a study of regulatory T cells in long-lasting Graves disease. Study-wide results and limits: Whereas new patients shared some 990 public clonotypes, persistent patients shared more, at about 3,000.

Time point described: newly diagnosed GD, antithyroid drugs for less than 3 months. The TCR library was made from RNA extracted from PBMCs. The TCR beta library used iRepertoire HTBI primers with Arm-PCR amplification of CDR3. TCRdb processed the multiplex PCR reads anew with MiXCR; each CDR3 protein has one entry. The data hold 250,000 or so distinct CDR3 sequences, with roughly 18% observed a single time. Germline loops: CDR1 SQVTM, CDR2 ANQGSEA. Trimming cost V 5 bases and J 7 bases, with 12 bases left between them. This CDR3 contains 12 residues. These data also formed part of another study, on T cells in Graves' hyperthyroidism and ophthalmopathy. That report adds: HTBI primers were used for first-round RT-PCR of the TCR CDR3.

J is TRBJ2-1 and V is TRBV29-1, with a tentative D call TRBD1 (5 bases). The source of this sequence is a woman aged 25 to 39 with Graves disease. The source material was peripheral blood mononuclear cells (PBMCs), sampled at new diagnosis, from a patient treated with antithyroid drugs. The CDR3 DNA follows: TGCAGCGTTCTTAGGGGTGAGAATGAGCAGTTCTTC. The encoded protein is CSVLRGENEQFF.